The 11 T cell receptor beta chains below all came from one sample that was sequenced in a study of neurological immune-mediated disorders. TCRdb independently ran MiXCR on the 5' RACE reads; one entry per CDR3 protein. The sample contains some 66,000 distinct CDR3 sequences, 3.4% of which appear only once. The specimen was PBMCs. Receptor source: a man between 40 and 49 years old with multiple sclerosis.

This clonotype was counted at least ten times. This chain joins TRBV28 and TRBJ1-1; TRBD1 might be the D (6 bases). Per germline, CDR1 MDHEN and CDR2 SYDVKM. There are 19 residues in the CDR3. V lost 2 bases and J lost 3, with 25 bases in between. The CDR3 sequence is CASSLPIFSRGKGDTEAFF. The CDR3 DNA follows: TGTGCCAGCAGTTTACCCATATTTAGCAGGGGTAAGGGGGACACTGAAGCTTTCTTT.

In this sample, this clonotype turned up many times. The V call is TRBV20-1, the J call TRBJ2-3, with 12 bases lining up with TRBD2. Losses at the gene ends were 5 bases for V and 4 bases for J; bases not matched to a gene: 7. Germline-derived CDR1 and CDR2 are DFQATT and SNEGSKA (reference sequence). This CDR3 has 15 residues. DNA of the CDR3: TGCAGTGCTTTGAGGACTAGCGGGAATGCAGATACGCAGTATTTT. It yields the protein CSALRTSGNADTQYF.

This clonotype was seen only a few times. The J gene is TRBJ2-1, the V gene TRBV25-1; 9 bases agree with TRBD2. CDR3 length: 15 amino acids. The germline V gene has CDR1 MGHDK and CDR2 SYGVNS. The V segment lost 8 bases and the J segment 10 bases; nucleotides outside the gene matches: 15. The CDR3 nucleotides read TGTGCCAGCTCAAACCCCGCGGGAGGGCCCGACGAGCAGTTCTTC. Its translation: CASSNPAGGPDEQFF.

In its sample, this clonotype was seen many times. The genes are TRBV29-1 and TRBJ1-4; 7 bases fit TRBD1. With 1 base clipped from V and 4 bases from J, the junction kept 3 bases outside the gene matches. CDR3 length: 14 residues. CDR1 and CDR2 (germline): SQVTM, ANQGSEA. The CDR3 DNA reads TGCAGCGTTGAAGGACAGGGCGGTAATGAAAAACTGTTTTTT. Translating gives CSVEGQGGNEKLFF. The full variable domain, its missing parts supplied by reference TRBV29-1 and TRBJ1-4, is SAVISQKPSRDICQRGTSLTIQCQVDSQVTMMFWYRQQPGQSLTLIATANQGSEATYESGFVIDKFPISRPNLTFSTLTVSNMSPEDSSIYLCSVEGQGGNEKLFFGSGTQLSVL.

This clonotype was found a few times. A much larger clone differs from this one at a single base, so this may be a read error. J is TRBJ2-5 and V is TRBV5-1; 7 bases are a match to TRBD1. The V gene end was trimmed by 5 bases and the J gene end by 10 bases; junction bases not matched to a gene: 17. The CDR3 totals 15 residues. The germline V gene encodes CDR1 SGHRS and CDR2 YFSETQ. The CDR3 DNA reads TGCGCCAGCAGGCAAGTTGTGCAGGGGGAGAAGAACCAGTACTTC. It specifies CASRQVVQGEKNQYF.

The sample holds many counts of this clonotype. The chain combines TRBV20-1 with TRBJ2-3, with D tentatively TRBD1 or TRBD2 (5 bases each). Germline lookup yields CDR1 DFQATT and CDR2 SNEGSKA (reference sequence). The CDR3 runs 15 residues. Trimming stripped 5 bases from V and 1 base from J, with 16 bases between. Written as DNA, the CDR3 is TGCAGTGCTCAGAGGGGCCCAAGAGGCACAGATACGCAGTATTTT. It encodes CSAQRGPRGTDTQYF.

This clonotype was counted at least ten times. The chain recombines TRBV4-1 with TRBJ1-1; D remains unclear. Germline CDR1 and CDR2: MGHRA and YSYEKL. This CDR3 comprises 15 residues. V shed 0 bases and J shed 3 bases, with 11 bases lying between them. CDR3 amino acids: CASSQELNRYTEAFF. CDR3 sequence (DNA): TGCGCCAGCAGCCAAGAGTTAAATCGGTACACTGAAGCTTTCTTT.

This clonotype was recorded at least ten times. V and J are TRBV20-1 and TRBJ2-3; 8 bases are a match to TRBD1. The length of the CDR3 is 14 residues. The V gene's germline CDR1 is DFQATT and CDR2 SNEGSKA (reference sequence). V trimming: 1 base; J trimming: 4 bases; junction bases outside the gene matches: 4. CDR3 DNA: TGCAGTGCTAGAGGGACAGGGAATGCAGATACGCAGTATTTT. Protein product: CSARGTGNADTQYF.

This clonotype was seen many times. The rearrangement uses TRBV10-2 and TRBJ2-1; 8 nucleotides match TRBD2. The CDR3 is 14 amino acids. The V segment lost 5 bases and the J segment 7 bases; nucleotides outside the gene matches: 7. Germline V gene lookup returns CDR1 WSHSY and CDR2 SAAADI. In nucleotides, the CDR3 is TGCGCCAGCAGTACCGGGACTAGTGGAAATGAGCAGTTCTTC. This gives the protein CASSTGTSGNEQFF.

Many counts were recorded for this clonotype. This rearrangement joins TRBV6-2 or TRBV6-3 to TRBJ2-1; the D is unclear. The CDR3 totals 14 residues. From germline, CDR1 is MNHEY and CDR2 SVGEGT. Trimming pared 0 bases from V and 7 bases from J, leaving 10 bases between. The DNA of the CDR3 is TGTGCCAGCAGTTACTCCAGAAACCTGAATGAGCAGTTCTTC. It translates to CASSYSRNLNEQFF.

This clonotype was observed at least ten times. In nucleotides, the CDR3 is TGCGCCAGCAGCTTGGGAGCCATAGTCCCCAATGAGCAGTTCTTC. It translates to CASSLGAIVPNEQFF. The rearrangement uses TRBV5-1 and TRBJ2-1, with D unresolved. Germline V gene data show CDR1 as SGHRS and CDR2 as YFSETQ. Trimming pared 0 bases from V and 6 bases from J, leaving 13 bases between. The CDR3 spans 15 residues.